Presented here are 10 T cell receptor beta chains from one specimen sequenced in a study of patients and donors after allogeneic stem cell transplantation (dated by TCRdb to the early 2020s). Library preparation employed RT-PCR. Sequencing was performed on a NextSeq 550. TCRdb reran the public reads through fastp at Q25 and MiXCR, keeping productive beta chains. Each record represents a unique CDR3 protein, reported with the most common genes and DNA among its rows. For this sample there are roughly 250,000 distinct CDR3 sequences; over 12% appear just once. Clones ranked in the top ten supply around 10% of the sample. The sample was blood, either unsorted or a sorted T cell fraction (not recorded which). These receptors were taken from a human donor who was either an allogeneic HSCT recipient or a stem cell or donor lymphocyte infusion donor (not recorded which). It is not recorded whose cells these are; they may come from a transplant donor.

This clonotype has ten or more counts. The rearrangement uses TRBV4-3 and TRBJ2-7; TRBD2 matches 7 bases. The length of the CDR3 is 14 residues. The V segment lost 0 bases and the J segment 4 bases; nucleotides outside the gene matches: 3. Germline CDR1 reads LGHNA; CDR2 reads YSLEER. CDR3 region: CASSQEIGRYEQYF. CDR3 sequence (DNA): TGCGCCAGCAGCCAAGAGATCGGGAGGTACGAGCAGTACTTC.

The rearrangement links TRBV18 to TRBJ1-2, with 8 bases matching TRBD1. The J segment lost 8 bases and the V segment lost 6 bases, leaving 14 bases of the junction unmatched. The CDR3 extends over 15 amino acids. Germline V gene lookup returns CDR1 KGHSH and CDR2 LQKENI. The CDR3 DNA is TGTGCCAGCTCGGCAGATCCGGGGACAGGTCGGGGCTACACCTTC. This gives the protein CASSADPGTGRGYTF.

The chain recombines TRBV11-3 with TRBJ1-1; D is perhaps TRBD1 (5 bases). The CDR3 has 17 amino acids. V lost 2 bases and J 3 bases, leaving 19 bases between the germline ends. From germline, CDR1 is SGHNT and CDR2 YENEEA. CDR3 DNA: TGTGCCAGCAGCTTAACTGCAGGGTGGGTTGGGGACACTGAAGCTTTCTTT. This codes for CASSLTAGWVGDTEAFF.

The V and J genes are TRBV5-1 and TRBJ2-5; the match to TRBD1 covers 8 bases. This CDR3 contains 14 residues. Germline CDR1 and CDR2: SGHRS and YFSETQ. V shed 4 bases, J shed 6 bases, and the junction held 8 bases outside the gene matches. CDR3 in amino acids: CASSPRTGMKTQYF. The DNA for the CDR3 is TGCGCCAGCAGCCCAAGGACAGGGATGAAGACCCAGTACTTC.

This clonotype showed up just a few times. The V call is TRBV7-3, the J call TRBJ2-2; the match to TRBD2 covers 10 bases. Germline V CDR1 and CDR2: SGHTA, FQGTGA. The CDR3 contains 16 residues. The V gene end was trimmed by 4 bases and the J gene end by 3 bases; junction bases not matched to a gene: 5. The CDR3, as DNA: TGTGCCAGCAGCTATAGCGGGGGGCTGTACACCGGGGAGCTGTTTTTT. As protein: CASSYSGGLYTGELFF.

This clonotype was observed many times. The gene calls are TRBV9 and TRBJ1-1, with TRBD1 matching 8 bases. The junction had 8 bases not matched to a gene; V was cut back by 3 bases and J by 4 bases. Per the germline V gene, CDR1 is SGDLS and CDR2 is YYNGEE. The CDR3 has 15 residues. CDR3 nucleotides: TGTGCCAGCAGCGCAATTACAGGGGGGGTCACTGAAGCTTTCTTT. This codes for CASSAITGGVTEAFF.

This clonotype has a count of ten or more. The chain recombines TRBV7-2 with TRBJ1-2; D gene uncertain. CDR1 and CDR2 (germline): SGHTA, FQGNSA. CDR3 size: 12 residues. V was trimmed by 5 bases and J by 8 bases, leaving 12 bases between them. CDR3 in amino acids: CASSPRTGGYTF. The CDR3 coding sequence is TGTGCCAGCAGCCCTCGGACGGGCGGCTACACCTTC.

J is TRBJ1-4 and V is TRBV20-1; D remains unclear. This CDR3 has 15 amino acids. CDR1 is DFQATT, CDR2 SNEGSKA, per germline (reference sequence). V was shortened by 1 base and J by 5 bases, with 14 bases between the two germline ends. The CDR3 sequence is CSARAEAIWNEKLFF. CDR3 nucleotides: TGCAGTGCTAGAGCTGAAGCGATTTGGAATGAAAAACTGTTTTTT.

There are many counts of this clonotype. V and J are TRBV20-1 and TRBJ1-5; D is possibly TRBD1 (5 bases). Germline assignment: CDR1 DFQATT and CDR2 SNEGSKA (reference sequence). The CDR3 has 14 amino acids. V gave up 1 base and J gave up 4 bases, with 11 bases separating them. CDR3 amino acids: CSARGQGGNQPQHF. DNA of the CDR3: TGCAGTGCTAGAGGGCAGGGAGGAAATCAGCCCCAGCATTTT.

Only a few counts were recorded for this clonotype. V usage is TRBV6-1 and J usage is TRBJ2-1; 9 bases align to TRBD2. Germline V gives CDR1 MNHNS, CDR2 SASEGT. The V gene end was trimmed by 1 base and the J gene end by 1 base; junction bases not matched to a gene: 2. This CDR3 spans 16 amino acids. CDR3 sequence: CASSEEAGGSYNEQFF. The CDR3 region has the DNA TGTGCCAGCAGTGAAGAGGCGGGAGGGTCCTACAATGAGCAGTTCTTC.